This T cell receptor beta chain was identified in a study of Graves' ophthalmopathy and Graves' hyperthyroidism. General study results and limits: Blood also held most thyroid clonotypes expanded above 0.001 frequency.

Diagnoses were established from clinical symptoms, serum thyroxine, TRAb, thyroid ultrasound and orbital computed tomography. This clonotype appeared many times. Its matching antigen is unknown. Scientists amplified the TCR beta CDR3 regions from RNA transcripts. HTBI primers were employed in first-round RT-PCR, then a second-round multiplex PCR followed. One entry per CDR3 protein results from TCRdb running MiXCR on the multiplex PCR reads. The table includes some 400,000 distinct CDR3 sequences, around 19% detected once. The ends lost 10 bases at V and 7 bases at J; junction bases unmatched: 13. The CDR3 consists of 13 residues. Germline values: CDR1 SGHTA, CDR2 FQGNSA.

The specimen was peripheral blood. The chain employs TRBV7-2 and TRBJ2-7, with 7 bases identical to TRBD2. The clonotype originates from a woman under 30 with Graves' ophthalmopathy. CDR3 DNA: TGTGCCACTAGCGGAACTAATGTGCGGGAGCAGTACTTC. It translates to CATSGTNVREQYF.